Listed here are 18 T cell receptor beta chains from one sample, sequenced in a study of blood T cell repertoires in COVID-19. TCRdb's copy holds only in-frame clones and misses some; the assay was immunoSEQ multiplex PCR. The table lists 330,000 or so clones, 88% of them singletons. Sample: PBMCs or T cells enriched from blood (not recorded which). These receptors were taken from a woman younger than 45 who had been exposed to COVID-19.

The gene calls are TRBV10-3 and TRBJ1-1; weak D call: TRBD1 (5 bases). Deletions cut 2 bases from V and 5 bases from J, with 9 bases between. CDR3 length: 13 amino acids. Germline V lookup: CDR1 ENHRY, CDR2 SYGVKD. The CDR3 spells CAISEGEGTEAFF. CDR3 DNA sequence: TGTGCCATCAGTGAGGGGGAGGGGACTGAAGCTTTCTTT.

As regards this clone: The same CDR3 arises from other DNA sequences in this sample as well. The chain carries TRBV5-1 and TRBJ1-1, with 8 bases lining up with TRBD1. Germline CDR1 SGHRS, CDR2 YFSETQ. V lost 3 bases, J lost 5 bases, and 3 bases stayed unmatched. This CDR3 has 13 amino acids. The CDR3 protein is CASSWTGRTEAFF. The CDR3 DNA is TGCGCCAGCAGCTGGACAGGGAGGACTGAAGCTTTCTTT.

The CDR3 DNA sequence: TGTGCCAGCAGTTCTGAAGGCTGGGGAGCCCCCCTCGAGCAGTACTTC. Protein: CASSSEGWGAPLEQYF. The rearrangement joins TRBV6-5 to TRBJ2-7; weak D call: TRBD2 (5 bases). Germline V CDR1 and CDR2: MNHEY, SVGAGI. The CDR3 length is 16 residues. Trimming took 4 bases from V and 6 from J, leaving 22 bases between them.

This clone was seen a single time. This chain joins TRBV9 and TRBJ2-3; weak D call: TRBD2 (5 bases). CDR3 length: 16 residues. CDR1 and CDR2 from the germline V gene are SGDLS and YYNGEE. Deletions cut 0 bases from V and 0 bases from J, with 11 bases between. Here the CDR3 reads CASSVGTSPSTDTQYF. CDR3 DNA: TGTGCCAGCAGCGTAGGGACTTCGCCTAGCACAGATACGCAGTATTTT.

The chain carries TRBV23-1 and TRBJ1-5; D call uncertain. TRBV23-1 is designated an ORF whose function remains uncertain. V lost 11 bases and J 4 bases, leaving 15 bases between the germline ends. The CDR3 is 13 residues long. In DNA form, the CDR3 reads TGCGCCGCCGCCGCGCGGAGGAATCAGCCCCAGCATTTT. This translates into CAAAARRNQPQHF.

The chain links TRBV30 to TRBJ1-2, with 12 bases matching TRBD1. Germline V gene data show CDR1 as GTSNPN and CDR2 as SVGIG (reference sequence). The J segment lost 8 bases and the V segment lost 1 base, leaving 8 bases of the junction unmatched. The CDR3 extends over 15 amino acids. In DNA form, the CDR3 reads TGTGCCTGGAGTGCGTGGGACAGGGGGCGGTCAGGCTACACCTTC. This encodes CAWSAWDRGRSGYTF. The variable domain in full, completed from reference TRBV30 and TRBJ1-2, reads SQTIHQWPATLVQPVGSPLSLECTVEGTSNPNLYWYRQAAGRGLQLLFYSVGIGQISSEVPQNLSASRPQDRQFILSSKKLLLSDSGFYLCAWSAWDRGRSGYTFGSGTRLTVV.

The rearrangement links TRBV27 to TRBJ1-3; 8 nucleotides line up with TRBD1. Germline CDR1 reads MNHEY; CDR2 reads SMNVEV (reference sequence). Trimming took 5 bases from V and 2 from J; bases not matched to a gene: 8. The CDR3 extends over 16 amino acids. The CDR3 reads CASSPGTTGAGNTIYF. In DNA, the CDR3 is TGTGCCAGCAGTCCGGGGACGACAGGGGCTGGAAACACCATATATTTT.

The chain carries TRBV16 and TRBJ1-3; 8 bases match TRBD1. Trimming at V came to 7 bases and at J to 1 base, leaving 0 bases not matched to a gene. In germline, CDR1 is KGHSY, CDR2 FQNENV. The CDR3 consists of 13 residues. CDR3 nucleotides: TGTGCCAGCAACAGGGGGTCTGGAAACACCATATATTTT. Amino acid sequence: CASNRGSGNTIYF.

V is TRBV2 and J is TRBJ2-1; 8 positions agree with TRBD1. This CDR3 spans 13 amino acids. CDR1 SNHLY and CDR2 FYNNEI come from the germline V gene. J lost 3 bases, V lost 7 bases, and 2 bases had no gene match. The CDR3 sequence: CASTGTGYNEQFF. The DNA for the CDR3 is TGTGCCAGCACAGGGACAGGCTACAATGAGCAGTTCTTC. The whole variable domain, filled in from reference TRBV2 and TRBJ2-1, reads EPEVTQTPSHQVTQMGQEVILRCVPISNHLYFYWYRQILGQKVEFLVSFYNNEISEKSEIFDDQFSVERPDGSNFTLKIRSTKLEDSAMYFCASTGTGYNEQFFGPGTRLTVL.

The gene calls are TRBV27 and TRBJ2-1; possibly TRBD1 for D (6 bases). The V end lost 5 bases, the J end lost 3 bases, and 17 bases lay between the germline ends. This CDR3 spans 16 amino acids. From germline, CDR1 is MNHEY and CDR2 SMNVEV (reference sequence). CDR3 sequence: CASSPNLDRNYNEQFF. The CDR3 DNA reads as TGTGCCAGCAGTCCCAACCTGGACAGAAACTACAATGAGCAGTTCTTC.

This clone has only a few counts. The chain joins TRBV7-3 to TRBJ2-1; maybe TRBD1 (5 bases). CDR3 length equals 13 residues. Germline lookup yields CDR1 SGHTA and CDR2 FQGTGA. The V end lost 5 bases, the J end lost 6 bases, and 11 bases lay between the germline ends. CDR3 nucleotides: TGTGCCAGCAGCGCAGACAGAGCCAATGAGCAGTTCTTC. It translates to CASSADRANEQFF.

This chain uses TRBV9 with TRBJ1-2; D gene unclear. CDR3 length equals 13 residues. Germline V gene data show CDR1 as SGDLS and CDR2 as YYNGEE. V lost 4 bases, J lost 7 bases, and 14 bases lay in between. Here the CDR3 reads CASSQTGTGGYTF. The CDR3 nucleotides read TGTGCCAGCAGCCAAACGGGAACGGGTGGCTACACCTTC.

The rearrangement uses TRBV28 and TRBJ1-5, with 7 bases matching TRBD1. The length of the CDR3 is 16 residues. Germline assignment: CDR1 MDHEN and CDR2 SYDVKM. V was clipped by 6 bases and J by 6 bases; unmatched bases: 14. This CDR3 is CASSRSNRGRAQPQHF. The CDR3, as DNA: TGTGCCAGCAGCAGATCGAACAGGGGACGGGCTCAGCCCCAGCATTTT. Supplemented by reference TRBV28 and TRBJ1-5, the full variable domain reads DVKVTQSSRYLVKRTGEKVFLECVQDMDHENMFWYRQDPGLGLRLIYFSYDVKMKEKGDIPEGYSVSREKKERFSLILESASTNQTSMYLCASSRSNRGRAQPQHFGDGTRLSIL.

The chain uses TRBV19 and TRBJ2-2; tentatively, D is TRBD1 (6 bases). The CDR3 has 15 residues. The V end lost 4 bases, the J end lost 5 bases, and 14 bases lay between the germline ends. Germline V gene sequence: CDR1 LNHDA, CDR2 SQIVND (reference sequence). As DNA, the CDR3 is TGTGCCAGTAGTACTGGACAGCCGCTAACCGGGGAGCTGTTTTTT. This codes for CASSTGQPLTGELFF.

This chain connects TRBV19 to TRBJ1-5; no clear D. Deletions cut 3 bases from V and 4 bases from J, with 7 bases between. Germline V gives CDR1 LNHDA, CDR2 SQIVND (reference sequence). This CDR3 has 13 amino acids. This CDR3 reads CASSMSGNQPQHF. The DNA of the CDR3 is TGTGCCAGTAGTATGTCAGGTAATCAGCCCCAGCATTTT.

The chain recombines TRBV11-2 with TRBJ1-1; 7 bases are a match to TRBD1. Germline CDR1 SGHAT, CDR2 FQNNGV. The CDR3 runs 18 residues. The trim removed 5 bases at V and 3 bases at J, leaving 18 bases unmatched. The CDR3 loop reads CASSPNDGQALGDTEAFF. The CDR3 DNA is TGTGCCAGCAGCCCTAACGACGGACAGGCCCTCGGAGACACTGAAGCTTTCTTT.

This rearrangement joins TRBV27 to TRBJ2-1; D not resolved. This CDR3 comprises 13 residues. Trimming removed 6 bases from V and 0 bases from J, with 6 bases in between. Germline V gene lookup returns CDR1 MNHEY and CDR2 SMNVEV (reference sequence). CDR3 bases: TGTGCCAGCAGCCGGAGCTCCTACAATGAGCAGTTCTTC. Protein: CASSRSSYNEQFF.

The chain employs TRBV6-1 and TRBJ1-6; the D gene is possibly TRBD1 (5 bases). Trimming left V 2 bases short and J 7 bases short, with 15 bases between. This CDR3 is 16 amino acids long. Germline CDR1 is MNHNS and CDR2 is SASEGT. The CDR3 is CASSEMEGSGNSPLHF. CDR3 bases: TGTGCCAGCAGTGAAATGGAGGGCTCAGGGAATTCACCCCTCCACTTT.